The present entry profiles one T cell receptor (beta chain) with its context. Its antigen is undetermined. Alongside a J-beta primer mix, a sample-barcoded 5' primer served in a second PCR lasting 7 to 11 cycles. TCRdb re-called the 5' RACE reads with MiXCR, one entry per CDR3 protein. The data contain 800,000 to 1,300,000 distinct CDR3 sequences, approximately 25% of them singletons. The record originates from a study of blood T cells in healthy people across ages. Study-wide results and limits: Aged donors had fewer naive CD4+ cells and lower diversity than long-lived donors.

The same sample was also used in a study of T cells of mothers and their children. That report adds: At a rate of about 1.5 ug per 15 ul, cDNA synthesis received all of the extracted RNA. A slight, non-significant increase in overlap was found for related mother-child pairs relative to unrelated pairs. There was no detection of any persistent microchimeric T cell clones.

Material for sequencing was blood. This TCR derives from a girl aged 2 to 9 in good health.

The CDR3 sequence is CASSVSGSPLHF. Written as DNA, the CDR3 is TGTGCCAGCAGTGTCTCGGGATCACCCCTCCACTTT. The chain combines TRBV27 with TRBJ1-6; D not certain. The V end was cut by 5 bases, the J end by 10 bases, with 9 bases between. The CDR3 contains 12 residues. In germline, CDR1 is MNHEY, CDR2 SMNVEV (reference sequence).